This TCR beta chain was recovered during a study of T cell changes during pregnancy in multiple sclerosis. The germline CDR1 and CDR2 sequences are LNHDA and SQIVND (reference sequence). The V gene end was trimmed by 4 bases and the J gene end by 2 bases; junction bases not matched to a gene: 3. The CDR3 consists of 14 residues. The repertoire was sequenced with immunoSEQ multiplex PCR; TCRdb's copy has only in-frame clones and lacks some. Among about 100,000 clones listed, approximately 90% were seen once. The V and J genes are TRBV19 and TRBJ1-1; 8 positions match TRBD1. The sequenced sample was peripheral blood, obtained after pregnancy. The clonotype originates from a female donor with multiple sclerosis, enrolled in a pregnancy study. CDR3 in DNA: TGTGCCAGTAGTACAGGGGGCTTTAACACTGAAGCTTTCTTT. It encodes CASSTGGFNTEAFF.